A single T cell receptor (beta chain) is shown here with its context. Its antigen remains unknown. The PCR was carried out with 60 Vbeta primers and 13 Jbeta primers. TCRdb's table, derived via immunoSEQ multiplex PCR, lists solely in-frame clones and lacks some. The table has over 150,000 clones, roughly 80% seen once; the top ten hold under 6%. The germline gives CDR1 SGHRS, CDR2 YFSETQ. The V end lost 2 bases, the J end lost 3 bases, and 12 bases lay between the germline ends. This CDR3 is 14 amino acids long. This record comes from a study of cytomegalovirus exposure and HLA in healthy donors. About the research overall: Earlier, almost 120 million unique TCR beta sequences were recovered from about 200 million T cells by an analysis.

Study-wide findings and caveats: The classifier was said to identify cytomegalovirus status with high specificity and sensitivity.

Sequencing was performed on PBMCs. The TCR originated in a man aged 30 to 39 in good health and CMV-seronegative. J is TRBJ2-7 and V is TRBV5-1; D may be TRBD2 (5 bases). The CDR3 is CASSFYGDYYEQYF. The CDR3 nucleotides are TGCGCCAGCAGCTTTTATGGAGACTACTACGAGCAGTACTTC.